The source of this TCR beta chain is a study of blood T cell repertoires in COVID-19. About the study: Some COVID-19 samples were acute and others convalescent; all came from the United States, Italy and Spain. Sources were T cells, B-cell-depleted T cells, or PBMCs; the material itself was cDNA or gDNA.

Original analysis: Using reference gene primer amplification, nucleated cell counts were estimated. Sequencing used immunoSEQ multiplex PCR; TCRdb keeps in-frame clones, though not all of them. That table gives V, J and clone size, and the DNA gave D and trimming. This sample yields roughly 140,000 clones, of which under 90% are seen a single time; around two fifths belongs to the top ten. CDR1 and CDR2 (germline): LNHDA, SQIVND (reference sequence). The CDR3 covers 14 residues. Trimming removed 5 bases from V and 5 bases from J; junction bases left unmatched: 8. Sequenced sample: peripheral blood. The rearrangement links TRBV19 to TRBJ1-1, with 7 nucleotides matching TRBD1. This receptor was obtained from a human donor in a cohort sampled during active COVID-19. DNA for the CDR3: TGTGCCAGTAGTGCAAAGGGGGCGCGGACTGAAGCTTTCTTT. Encoded protein: CASSAKGARTEAFF.